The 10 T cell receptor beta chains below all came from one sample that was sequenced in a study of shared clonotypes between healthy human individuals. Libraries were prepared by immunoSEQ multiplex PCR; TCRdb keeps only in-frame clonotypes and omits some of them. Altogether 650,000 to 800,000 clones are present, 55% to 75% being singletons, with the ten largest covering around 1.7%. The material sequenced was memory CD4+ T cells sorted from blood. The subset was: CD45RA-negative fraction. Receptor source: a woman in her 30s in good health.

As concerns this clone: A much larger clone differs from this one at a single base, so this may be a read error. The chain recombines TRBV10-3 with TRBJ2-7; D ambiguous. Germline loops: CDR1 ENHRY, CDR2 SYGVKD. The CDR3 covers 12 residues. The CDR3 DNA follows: TGTGCCCTCAGACCGACCGAAGGCGAGCAGTACTTC. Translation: CALRPTEGEQYF.

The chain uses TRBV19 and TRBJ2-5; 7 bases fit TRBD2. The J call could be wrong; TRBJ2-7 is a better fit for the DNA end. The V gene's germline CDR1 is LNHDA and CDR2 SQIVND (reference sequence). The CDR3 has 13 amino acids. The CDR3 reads CASNTGGTYEQYF. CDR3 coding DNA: TGTGCCAGTAACACGGGAGGCACCTACGAGCAGTACTTC.

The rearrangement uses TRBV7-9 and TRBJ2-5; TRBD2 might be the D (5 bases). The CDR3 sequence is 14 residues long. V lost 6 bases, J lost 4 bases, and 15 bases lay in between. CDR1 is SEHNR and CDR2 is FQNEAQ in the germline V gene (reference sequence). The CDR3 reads CASRLGDTPETQYF. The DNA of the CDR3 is TGTGCCAGCAGACTGGGAGACACTCCAGAGACCCAGTACTTC.

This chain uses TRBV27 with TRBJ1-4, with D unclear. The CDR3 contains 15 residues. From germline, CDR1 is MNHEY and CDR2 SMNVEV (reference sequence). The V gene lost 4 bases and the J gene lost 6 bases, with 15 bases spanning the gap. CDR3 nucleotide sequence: TGTGCCAGCAGTTCCCGGACGCCTGGCTATGAAAAACTGTTTTTT. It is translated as CASSSRTPGYEKLFF.

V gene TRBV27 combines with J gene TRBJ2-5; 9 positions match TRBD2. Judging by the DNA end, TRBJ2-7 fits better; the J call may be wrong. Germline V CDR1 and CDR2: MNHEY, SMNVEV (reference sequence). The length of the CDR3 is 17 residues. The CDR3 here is CASSLVSGLAGSYEQYF. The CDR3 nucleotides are TGTGCCAGCAGTTTAGTCTCGGGGCTAGCGGGATCCTACGAGCAGTACTTC.

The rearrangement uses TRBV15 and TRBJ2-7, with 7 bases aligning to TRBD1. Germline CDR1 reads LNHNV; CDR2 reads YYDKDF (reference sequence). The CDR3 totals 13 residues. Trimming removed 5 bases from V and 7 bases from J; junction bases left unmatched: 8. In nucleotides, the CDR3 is TGTGCCACCAGCGGGGACAGTACCACGGAGCAGTACTTC. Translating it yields CATSGDSTTEQYF.

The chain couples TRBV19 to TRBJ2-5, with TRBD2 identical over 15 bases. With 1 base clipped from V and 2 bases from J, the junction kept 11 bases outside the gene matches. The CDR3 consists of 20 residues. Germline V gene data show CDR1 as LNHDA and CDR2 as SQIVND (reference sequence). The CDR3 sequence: CASSIALPGLAGGTQETQYF. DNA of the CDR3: TGTGCCAGTAGTATAGCCCTTCCGGGACTAGCGGGAGGAACGCAAGAGACCCAGTACTTC. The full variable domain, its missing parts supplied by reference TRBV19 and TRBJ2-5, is DGGITQSPKYLFRKEGQNVTLSCEQNLNHDAMYWYRQDPGQGLRLIYYSQIVNDFQKGDIAEGYSVSREKKESFPLTVTSAQKNPTAFYLCASSIALPGLAGGTQETQYFGPGTRLLVL.

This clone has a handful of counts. The CDR3 loop reads CASSERLAGGEEKFF. CDR3 nucleotide sequence: TGTGCCAGCAGTGAAAGACTAGCGGGAGGGGAGGAAAAGTTCTTC. The rearrangement joins TRBV2 to TRBJ2-1, with 14 bases that match TRBD2. The CDR3 contains 15 residues. The V and J ends lost 2 bases and 14 bases, in that order; junction bases with no gene match: 8. Germline values: CDR1 SNHLY, CDR2 FYNNEI. Based on the CDR3 plus reference TRBV2 and TRBJ2-1, the full variable domain is EPEVTQTPSHQVTQMGQEVILRCVPISNHLYFYWYRQILGQKVEFLVSFYNNEISEKSEIFDDQFSVERPDGSNFTLKIRSTKLEDSAMYFCASSERLAGGEEKFFGPGTRLTVL.

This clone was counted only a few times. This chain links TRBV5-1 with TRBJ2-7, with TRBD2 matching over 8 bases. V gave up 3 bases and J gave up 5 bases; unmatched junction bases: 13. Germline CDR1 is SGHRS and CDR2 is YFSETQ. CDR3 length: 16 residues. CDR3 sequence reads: CASSSNLAGPSHEQYF. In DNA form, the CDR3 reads TGCGCCAGCAGCTCAAACTTAGCGGGACCTTCCCACGAGCAGTACTTC.

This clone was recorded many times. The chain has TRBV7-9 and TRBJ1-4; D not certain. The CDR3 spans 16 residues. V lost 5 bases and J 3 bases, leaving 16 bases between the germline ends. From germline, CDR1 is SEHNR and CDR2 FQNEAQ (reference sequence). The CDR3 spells CASSQRLAGPNEKLFF. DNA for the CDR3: TGTGCCAGCAGCCAGAGGTTGGCAGGCCCTAATGAAAAACTGTTTTTT.